These T cell receptor beta chains were read from a single sample in a study of T cell repertoires in aging, cancer and after chemotherapy. TCRdb reanalysed the multiplex PCR reads using MiXCR and keeps one entry per CDR3 protein. Of about 4,900 distinct CDR3 sequences listed, 35% to 60% are singletons. Material for sequencing was blood. The receptors come from a human donor in good health. CDR3s include the opening cysteine and the closing phenylalanine or tryptophan. D genes are given only for firm matches. A clone size is listed for some rows: how often the clone was seen (once, few, many), or a class if it is expanded.

>TRBV19|NA|few|TRBJ2-5
TGTGCCAGTAGTCCCCTGGGATCAGAAGAGACCCAGTACTTC
CASSPLGSEETQYF
>TRBV24-1|NA|NA|TRBJ2-3
TGTGCCACCAGTGATTTGCCGGACCTCGGCACAGATACGCAGTATTTT
CATSDLPDLGTDTQYF
>TRBV6-1|NA|few|TRBJ1-6
TGTGCCAGCGGGGGACGGGAGAATTCACCCCTCCACTTT
CASGGRENSPLHF
>TRBV7-9|TRBD1|NA|TRBJ1-2
TGTGCCAGCAGCTCAGGGGGCGCAGACTATGGCTACACCTTC
CASSSGGADYGYTF
>TRBV2|TRBD1|NA|TRBJ2-5
TGTGCCAGCAGTGAAGCGCCCAGGGGGAGAGAGACCCAGTACTTC
CASSEAPRGRETQYF
>TRBV29-1|NA|NA|TRBJ2-7
TGCAGCGTTGGGGCTTTTGGTGAGCAGTACTTC
CSVGAFGEQYF
>TRBV18|NA|few|TRBJ2-1
TGTGCCAGCTCACCACCGTACGGTACTAGCTGGAATGAGCAGTTCTTC
CASSPPYGTSWNEQFF
>TRBV13|NA|NA|TRBJ2-5
TGTGCCAGCAGTCATAAGGGGGGGGGCCGGGAGACCCAGTACTTC
CASSHKGGGRETQYF
>TRBV6-5|TRBD1|few|TRBJ2-5
TGTGCCAGCAGTCCCGGACAGGGAAGAGGTGAAGAGACCCAGTACTTC
CASSPGQGRGEETQYF
>TRBV5-4|NA|once|TRBJ1-4
TGTGCCAGCAGCTTGGCCCATTCCGGGGGGGCTGAAAAACTGTTTTTT
CASSLAHSGGAEKLFF
>TRBV24-1|NA|once|TRBJ2-7
TGTGCCACCAGTGATAGCAGGGTCTACGAGCAGTACTTC
CATSDSRVYEQYF
>TRBV29-1|TRBD2|NA|TRBJ2-5
TGCAGCGTTGAAGGGGTGACTAGCGGGGGGGAAGAGACCCAGTACTTC
CSVEGVTSGGEETQYF
>TRBV6-5|TRBD2|NA|TRBJ2-7
TGTGCCTCCCGGGCGGCTGGGACTAGTCTCTCCGAGCAGTACTTC
CASRAAGTSLSEQYF
>TRBV15|NA|few|TRBJ2-1
TGTGCCACCAGCAGAGACCGGCTTGTTAATGAGCAGTTCTTC
CATSRDRLVNEQFF
>TRBV18|NA|NA|TRBJ2-2
TGTGCCAGCTCACCCTCAGCAGGAGTGGTGACCGGGGAGCTGTTTTTT
CASSPSAGVVTGELFF
>TRBV19|NA|NA|TRBJ2-7
TGTGCCACAAGCCAGACCTACGAGCAGTACTTC
CATSQTYEQYF
>TRBV12-3/TRBV12-4|NA|NA|TRBJ2-3
TGTGCCAGCAGTTTAAGGGGATTAAGCACAGATACGCAGTATTTT
CASSLRGLSTDTQYF
>TRBV11-2|NA|few|TRBJ1-3
TGTGCCAGCAGCTCCGAAGGCTGGGGAAACACCATATATTTT
CASSSEGWGNTIYF
>TRBV29-1|NA|NA|TRBJ1-1
TGCAGCGCCTTGGATGGGGGTGAAGCTTTCTTT
CSALDGGEAFF
>TRBV27|TRBD1|NA|TRBJ1-2
TGTGCCAGCAGTGCCGGGACAGCTCACTATGGCTACACCTTC
CASSAGTAHYGYTF
>TRBV4-2|TRBD2|NA|TRBJ2-3
TGTGCCAGCAGCCTAGGGTCTAGCGGGGGAACAGATACGCAGTATTTT
CASSLGSSGGTDTQYF
>TRBV18|NA|NA|TRBJ1-1
TGTGCCAGCTCCCGGGCCAGCACTGAAGCTTTCTTT
CASSRASTEAFF
>TRBV6-2/TRBV6-3|NA|NA|TRBJ2-7
TGTGCCAGCAGTTCCCGCGGCTACGAGCAGTACTTC
CASSSRGYEQYF
>TRBV7-6|TRBD1|NA|TRBJ2-5
TGTGCCAGCAGCGCAGACAGGGCGGAGACCCAGTACTTC
CASSADRAETQYF
>TRBV5-1|NA|NA|TRBJ2-1
TGCGCCAGCAGCTTGTACCGGGCGGATGGTAATGAGCAGTTCTTC
CASSLYRADGNEQFF
>TRBV30|NA|few|TRBJ2-1
TGTGCCTGGAGTGCCCTATACAATGAGCAGTTCTTC
CAWSALYNEQFF